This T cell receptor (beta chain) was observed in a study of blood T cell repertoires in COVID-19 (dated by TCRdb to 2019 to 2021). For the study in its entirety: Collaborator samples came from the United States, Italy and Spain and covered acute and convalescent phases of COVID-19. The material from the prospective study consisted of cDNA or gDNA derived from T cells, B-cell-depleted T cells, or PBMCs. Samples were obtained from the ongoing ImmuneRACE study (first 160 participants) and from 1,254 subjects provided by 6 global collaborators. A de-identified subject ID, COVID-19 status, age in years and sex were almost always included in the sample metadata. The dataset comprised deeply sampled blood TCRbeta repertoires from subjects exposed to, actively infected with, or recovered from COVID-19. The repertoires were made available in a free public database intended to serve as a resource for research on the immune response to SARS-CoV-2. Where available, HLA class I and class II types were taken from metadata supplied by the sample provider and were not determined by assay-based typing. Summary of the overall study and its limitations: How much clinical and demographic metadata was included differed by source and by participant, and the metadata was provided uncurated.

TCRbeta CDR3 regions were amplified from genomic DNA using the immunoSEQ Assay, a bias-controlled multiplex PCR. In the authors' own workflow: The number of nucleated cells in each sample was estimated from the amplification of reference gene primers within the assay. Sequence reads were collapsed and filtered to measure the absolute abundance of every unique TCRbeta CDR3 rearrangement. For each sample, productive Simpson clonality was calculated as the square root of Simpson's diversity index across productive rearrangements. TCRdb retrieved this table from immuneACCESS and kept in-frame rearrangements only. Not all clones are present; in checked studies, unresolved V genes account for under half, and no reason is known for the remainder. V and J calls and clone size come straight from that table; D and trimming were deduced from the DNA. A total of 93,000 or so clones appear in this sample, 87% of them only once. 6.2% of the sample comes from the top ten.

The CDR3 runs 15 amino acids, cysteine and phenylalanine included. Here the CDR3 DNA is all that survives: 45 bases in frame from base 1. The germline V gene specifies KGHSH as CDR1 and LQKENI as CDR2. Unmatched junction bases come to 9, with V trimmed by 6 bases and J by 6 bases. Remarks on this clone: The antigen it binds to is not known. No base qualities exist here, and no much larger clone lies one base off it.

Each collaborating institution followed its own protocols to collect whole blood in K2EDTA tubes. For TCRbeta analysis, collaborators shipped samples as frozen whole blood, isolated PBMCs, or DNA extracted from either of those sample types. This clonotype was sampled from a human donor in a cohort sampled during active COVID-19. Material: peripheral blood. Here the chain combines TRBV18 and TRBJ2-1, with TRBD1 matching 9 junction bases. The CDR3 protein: CASSHRDRAVNEQFF. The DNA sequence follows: TGTGCCAGCTCGCACCGGGACAGGGCGGTCAATGAGCAGTTCTTC.